This T cell receptor (beta chain) was identified during a study of blood T cell repertoires in COVID-19. Study details: COVID-19 samples from acute and convalescent phases originated in the United States, Italy and Spain. The analysed material was cDNA or gDNA that came from T cells, B-cell-depleted T cells, or PBMCs.

How the authors handled the data: Amplification with reference gene primers provided the estimates of nucleated cell counts. The table came from immunoSEQ multiplex PCR; TCRdb's copy has only in-frame clones and leaves some out. V, J and clone size derive from that table, while D and trimming were established from the DNA sequence. The sample yields over 250,000 clones, under 90% seen once. Sequencing input: peripheral blood. The sequence came from a man between 50 and 59 years old with acute or convalescent COVID-19.

In nucleotides, the CDR3 is TGTGCCTGGACGAGGGTGGGAGAGACCCAGTACTTC. The encoded protein is CAWTRVGETQYF. The chain combines TRBV30 with TRBJ2-5; tentatively, D is TRBD2 (5 bases). The CDR3 covers 12 residues. V lost 4 bases and J lost 4, with 10 bases in between. The germline V gene encodes CDR1 GTSNPN and CDR2 SVGIG (reference sequence). The variable domain in full, completed from reference TRBV30 and TRBJ2-5, reads SQTIHQWPATLVQPVGSPLSLECTVEGTSNPNLYWYRQAAGRGLQLLFYSVGIGQISSEVPQNLSASRPQDRQFILSSKKLLLSDSGFYLCAWTRVGETQYFGPGTRLLVL.